This is a list of T cell receptor beta chains from one sample in a study of molecular identifiers for immune sequencing clone quantification. MiXCR, run by TCRdb on the PCR reads, gives a single entry per CDR3 protein. The table lists around 480,000 distinct CDR3 sequences, around 23% of them singletons. The sequencing sample was made of naive CD8+ T cells from blood, with Jurkat cell RNA spiked in. These receptor sequences come from a human donor in good health. Some libraries in this study had Jurkat cell RNA spiked in. Both conserved end residues are part of each CDR3. D genes are given only for firm matches. The size field is filled for only some rows; it gives once, few, many or a size class.

- TRBJ2-1 many TRBV25-1 TGTGCCAGCAGTGTGTTGGGGATAGATCCCTTCTTC CASSVLGIDPFF
TRBD1 TRBJ2-2 many TRBV29-1 TGCAGCGTTGGGGACAGGGCGAACACCGGGGAGCTGTTTTTT CSVGDRANTGELFF
TRBD2 TRBJ2-7 few TRBV6-5 TGTGCCAGCAGTTACACTAGCGGGACCGGCGAGCAGTACTTC CASSYTSGTGEQYF
- TRBJ1-2 - TRBV30 TGTGCCTGGAGTGCAGTTAACTATGGCTACGCCTTC CAWSAVNYGYAF
- TRBJ2-6 many TRBV5-4 TGTGCCAGCAGCTTGTTGGGAGGCGGCTCTGGGGCCAACGTCCTGACTTTC CASSLLGGGSGANVLTF
TRBD1 TRBJ2-7 - TRBV6-2/TRBV6-3 TGTGCCAGCAGAGAGGGACAGGGGGTCTACGAGCAGTACTTC CASREGQGVYEQYF
TRBD1 TRBJ1-4 - TRBV19 TGTGCCAGTAGCCCATGGCAGGGGGCATTGGCAACTAATGAAAAACTGTTTTTT CASSPWQGALATNEKLFF
TRBD2 TRBJ2-5 few TRBV5-6 TGTGCCAGCAACCTGCGGGGGGCCGGCGGCGAGACCCAGTACTTC CASNLRGAGGETQYF
- TRBJ2-5 once TRBV9 TGTGCCAGCAGCGCCGATTCGCCAGTACAAGAGCCCCAGTACTTC CASSADSPVQEPQYF
- TRBJ2-7 once TRBV11-1 TGTGCCAGCAGCTTAGGAAGTTGGCCTCTGGAGCAGTACTTC CASSLGSWPLEQYF
- TRBJ2-1 few TRBV7-9 TGTGCCAGCAGGACCGGACTGAATTCGGGTTCGGATGAGCAGTTCTTC CASRTGLNSGSDEQFF